The 23 T cell receptor beta chains below were found in one sample sequenced in a study of blood T cell repertoires in COVID-19. This table comes from immunoSEQ multiplex PCR, and its TCRdb copy is limited to in-frame clones, with some not included. This repertoire shows around 330,000 clones, roughly 88% found once; its top ten account for roughly 1.7%. The sequencing input was peripheral blood. These receptors all stem from a woman in her 30s with COVID-19, enrolled during active disease.

This CDR3 reads CASSRTGYGEKLFF. DNA for the CDR3: TGTGCCAGCAGCCGGACAGGGTATGGTGAAAAACTGTTTTTT. The chain joins TRBV6-5 to TRBJ1-4; TRBD1 matches 8 bases. The CDR3 has 14 amino acids. Germline CDR1 is MNHEY and CDR2 is SVGAGI. With V trimmed by 6 bases and J by 7 bases, 7 bases remained unmatched.

This clone has just one count. The chain links TRBV3-1 (or the pseudogene TRBV3-2) to TRBJ2-5; TRBD2 might be the D (7 bases). The CDR3 is 16 amino acids. Looked up from germline, CDR1 is LGHDT and CDR2 is YNNKEL (reference sequence). V was cut by 3 bases and J by 7 bases, with 21 bases left in between. The CDR3 loop is CASSQDKGGTRRTQYF. CDR3 DNA: TGTGCCAGCAGCCAGGATAAGGGGGGGACAAGGAGGACCCAGTACTTC.

The chain has TRBV7-9 and TRBJ1-2; D is possibly TRBD1 (5 bases). This CDR3 contains 15 residues. The V and J ends lost 1 base and 7 bases respectively, with 16 bases between them. Germline lookup yields CDR1 SEHNR and CDR2 FQNEAQ (reference sequence). CDR3 amino acids: CASSLDESGGSGYTF. The CDR3 DNA reads TGTGCCAGCAGCTTAGATGAGTCGGGGGGATCTGGCTACACCTTC. Full variable domain (missing parts from reference TRBV7-9 and TRBJ1-2): DTGVSQNPRHKITKRGQNVTFRCDPISEHNRLYWYRQTLGQGPEFLTYFQNEAQLEKSRLLSDRFSAERPKGSFSTLEIQRTEQGDSAMYLCASSLDESGGSGYTFGSGTRLTVV.

This chain links TRBV11-2 with TRBJ2-5, with a weak D call TRBD1 (5 bases). Trimming removed 3 bases at V and 1 base at J, with 6 bases between. This CDR3 has 13 residues. Germline CDR1 and CDR2: SGHAT and FQNNGV. CDR3 in DNA: TGTGCCAGCAGCTTGACAGTCCAAGAGACCCAGTACTTC. Translating it yields CASSLTVQETQYF.

The rearrangement joins TRBV12-3 or TRBV12-4 to TRBJ2-2; D gene ambiguous. The V end lost 4 bases, the J end lost 3 bases, and 6 bases lay between the germline ends. The CDR3 totals 13 residues. The CDR3 sequence is CASSSKYTGELFF. CDR3 bases: TGTGCCAGCAGTTCTAAGTACACCGGGGAGCTGTTTTTT.

This chain's CDR3 is CASSTRTGETGELFF. Here the CDR3 DNA reads TGTGCCAGTAGTACCCGGACAGGGGAGACCGGGGAGCTGTTTTTT. The rearrangement joins TRBV19 to TRBJ2-2; TRBD1 matches 9 bases. The CDR3 loop spans 15 amino acids. V gave up 4 bases and J gave up 5 bases; unmatched junction bases: 5. Germline lookup yields CDR1 LNHDA and CDR2 SQIVND (reference sequence).

The CDR3 nucleotides are TGTGCCAGTAGTATCCAGATTTCCTATAATTCACCCCTCCACTTT. It translates to CASSIQISYNSPLHF. The chain carries TRBV19 and TRBJ1-6; D is ambiguous. The CDR3 runs to 15 residues. V lost 3 bases and J 1 base, leaving 7 bases between the germline ends. CDR1 and CDR2 (germline): LNHDA, SQIVND (reference sequence).

V and J are TRBV2 and TRBJ2-5; D not resolved. CDR1 SNHLY and CDR2 FYNNEI come from the germline V gene. Trimming took 6 bases from V and 5 from J, leaving 16 bases between them. The CDR3 runs 14 residues. The CDR3 is CASSVMSTRETQYF. CDR3 bases: TGTGCCAGCAGCGTGATGTCTACGCGGGAGACCCAGTACTTC. The whole variable domain, remainder taken from reference TRBV2 and TRBJ2-5, is EPEVTQTPSHQVTQMGQEVILRCVPISNHLYFYWYRQILGQKVEFLVSFYNNEISEKSEIFDDQFSVERPDGSNFTLKIRSTKLEDSAMYFCASSVMSTRETQYFGPGTRLLVL.

This chain links TRBV5-4 with TRBJ2-5; 7 bases fit TRBD2. CDR3 length: 14 residues. The V and J ends lost 0 bases and 5 bases, in that order; junction bases with no gene match: 4. Germline CDR1 and CDR2: SGHNT and YYREEE (reference sequence). The CDR3 nucleotides are TGTGCCAGCAGCTTGGATTACGGGGGGGAGACCCAGTACTTC. It encodes CASSLDYGGETQYF.

This clone is a singleton in its sample. The rearrangement uses TRBV11-2 and TRBJ1-2; D is unclear. The CDR3 loop spans 15 amino acids. V was cut by 4 bases and J by 2 bases, with 14 bases left in between. Germline-derived CDR1 and CDR2 are SGHAT and FQNNGV. This CDR3 reads CASSSPGGSNYGYTF. CDR3 sequence (DNA): TGTGCCAGCAGCTCCCCGGGTGGATCGAACTATGGCTACACCTTC.

V gene TRBV5-1 combines with J gene TRBJ2-5; TRBD2 might be the D (6 bases). Between the trimmed V and J ends, which lost 4 bases and 5 bases, there was a span of 18 bases. CDR3 length: 15 residues. The germline gives CDR1 SGHRS, CDR2 YFSETQ. The DNA for the CDR3 is TGCGCCAGCAGCCATTCTTCGGAGGGGCTGGAGACCCAGTACTTC. Translated: CASSHSSEGLETQYF.

The gene calls are TRBV29-1 and TRBJ1-1; no firm D call. Germline V gene lookup returns CDR1 SQVTM and CDR2 ANQGSEA. Trimming took 3 bases from V and 7 from J, leaving 12 bases between them. The CDR3 has 12 amino acids. CDR3 DNA sequence: TGCAGCGTTGAGATGGCAGCAGGTGAAGCTTTCTTT. This codes for CSVEMAAGEAFF.

This clone was detected only once. The chain recombines TRBV9 with TRBJ2-1, with 11 nucleotides matching TRBD2. The CDR3 spans 15 residues. J gave up 10 bases and V 2 bases, and 8 bases lay outside the gene matches. Looked up from germline, CDR1 is SGDLS and CDR2 is YYNGEE. CDR3 sequence reads: CASSVSMGLAEEQFF. The CDR3 region has the DNA TGTGCCAGCAGCGTGTCCATGGGACTAGCGGAGGAGCAGTTCTTC.

The V and J genes are TRBV6-5 and TRBJ2-2; D remains unclear. Trimming shortened V by 5 bases and J by 5 bases, and 12 bases separated the two germline ends. This CDR3 spans 14 amino acids. Germline loops: CDR1 MNHEY, CDR2 SVGAGI. The CDR3 DNA reads TGTGCCAGCAGTCGCTCCCTGAGAACCGGGGAGCTGTTTTTT. Residues: CASSRSLRTGELFF.

To note about this clone: Other nucleotide sequences in the sample specify the same CDR3. This sequence joins TRBV5-1 and TRBJ2-5; D is unclear. Germline CDR1 SGHRS, CDR2 YFSETQ. V was pared by 2 bases and J by 2 bases, with 7 bases between. The CDR3 spans 13 residues. CDR3 sequence (DNA): TGCGCCAGCAGCTTTACCGGGCAAGAGACCCAGTACTTC. Encoded protein: CASSFTGQETQYF.

This clone was counted a single time. J is TRBJ2-1 and V is TRBV7-3, with 9 bases lining up with TRBD2. CDR1 SGHTA and CDR2 FQGTGA come from the germline V gene. The V and J ends lost 4 bases and 6 bases, in that order; junction bases with no gene match: 1. The CDR3 loop spans 13 amino acids. Written as DNA, the CDR3 is TGTGCCAGCAGCTCGGGACTAGCCAATGAGCAGTTCTTC. Protein: CASSSGLANEQFF.

V and J are TRBV4-3 and TRBJ2-6; 8 bases are a match to TRBD1. V dropped 0 bases and J dropped 4; count of bases not matched to a gene: 2. In germline, CDR1 is LGHNA, CDR2 YSLEER. CDR3 length: 16 residues. The CDR3, as DNA: TGCGCCAGCAGCCAAGACGGGACAGGAGGGGCCAACGTCCTGACTTTC. It translates to CASSQDGTGGANVLTF.

The gene calls are TRBV30 and TRBJ1-1; D may be TRBD1 (5 bases). Germline loops: CDR1 GTSNPN, CDR2 SVGIG (reference sequence). V was pared by 1 base and J by 7 bases, with 19 bases between. The CDR3 is made up of 15 amino acids. The CDR3 region is CAWSGGRGLGGEAFF. CDR3 in DNA: TGTGCCTGGAGTGGGGGCCGGGGTCTGGGGGGTGAAGCTTTCTTT. Variable domain in full (rest from reference TRBV30 and TRBJ1-1): SQTIHQWPATLVQPVGSPLSLECTVEGTSNPNLYWYRQAAGRGLQLLFYSVGIGQISSEVPQNLSASRPQDRQFILSSKKLLLSDSGFYLCAWSGGRGLGGEAFFGQGTRLTVV.

V gene TRBV19 combines with J gene TRBJ2-3, with D possibly TRBD1 on 5 matching bases. Germline V gene sequence: CDR1 LNHDA, CDR2 SQIVND (reference sequence). The germline V and J ends were trimmed by 6 bases and 0 bases, with 13 bases remaining between them. This CDR3 spans 15 amino acids. The CDR3 nucleotides read TGTGCCAGTAGCCTCGACAGTTCTAGCACAGATACGCAGTATTTT. Protein product: CASSLDSSSTDTQYF.

The V and J genes are TRBV6-5 and TRBJ1-2; D might be TRBD1 (5 bases). The CDR3 has 14 residues. From germline, CDR1 is MNHEY and CDR2 SVGAGI. V dropped 8 bases and J dropped 1 base, with 14 bases sitting between them. DNA of the CDR3: TGTGCCAGCTCCGACAGAATTTTTAACTATGGCTACACCTTC. Amino acid sequence: CASSDRIFNYGYTF.

The V call is TRBV7-8, the J call TRBJ1-3, with D maybe TRBD1 (6 bases). The CDR3 consists of 16 residues. Deletions cut 1 base from V and 2 bases from J, with 12 bases between. CDR1 and CDR2 from the germline V gene are SGHVS and FQNEAQ. Here the CDR3 reads CASSLGRGRTGNTIYF. CDR3 nucleotide sequence: TGTGCCAGCAGCTTAGGCAGGGGTAGGACTGGAAACACCATATATTTT.

This sequence joins TRBV27 and TRBJ1-2; 8 nucleotides agree with TRBD1. V lost 2 bases, J lost 7 bases, and 3 bases stayed unmatched. CDR1 and CDR2 (germline): MNHEY, SMNVEV (reference sequence). This CDR3 has 13 amino acids. The CDR3 sequence is CASSLITGGGYTF. The CDR3 DNA follows: TGTGCCAGCAGTTTAATCACAGGGGGTGGCTACACCTTC.

For this clone: Within the sample, other DNA sequences also encode this same CDR3. V gene TRBV3-1 (or the pseudogene TRBV3-2) combines with J gene TRBJ2-3; D remains unclear. V lost 1 base, J lost 0 bases, and 8 bases lay in between. The germline CDR1 and CDR2 sequences are LGHDT and YNNKEL (reference sequence). The CDR3 totals 15 residues. The CDR3 is CASSQGTASTDTQYF. The DNA for the CDR3 is TGTGCCAGCAGCCAAGGAACAGCTAGCACAGATACGCAGTATTTT.